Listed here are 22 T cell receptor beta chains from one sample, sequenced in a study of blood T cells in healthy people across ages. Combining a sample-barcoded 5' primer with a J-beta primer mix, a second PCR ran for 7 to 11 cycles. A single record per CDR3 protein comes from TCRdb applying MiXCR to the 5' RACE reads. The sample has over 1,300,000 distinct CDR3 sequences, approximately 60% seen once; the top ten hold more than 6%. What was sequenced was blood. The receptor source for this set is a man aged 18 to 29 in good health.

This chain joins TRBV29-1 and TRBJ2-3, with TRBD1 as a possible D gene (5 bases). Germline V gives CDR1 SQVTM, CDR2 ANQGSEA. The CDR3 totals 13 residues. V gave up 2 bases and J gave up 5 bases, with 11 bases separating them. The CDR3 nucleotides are TGCAGCGTTGAAAAGGGGCTCGGAGATACGCAGTATTTT. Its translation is CSVEKGLGDTQYF.

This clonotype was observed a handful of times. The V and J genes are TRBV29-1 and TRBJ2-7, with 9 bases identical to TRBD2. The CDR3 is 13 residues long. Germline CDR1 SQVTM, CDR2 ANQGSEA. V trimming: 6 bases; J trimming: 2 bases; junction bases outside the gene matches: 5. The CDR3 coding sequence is TGCAGCGTCCTAGCGGGAAACACCTACGAGCAGTACTTC. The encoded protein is CSVLAGNTYEQYF.

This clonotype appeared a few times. Written as DNA, the CDR3 is TGTGCCAGCAGCGCCTCCCCGCGTCAAAGCTCCTACAATGAGCAGTTCTTC. This gives the protein CASSASPRQSSYNEQFF. V usage is TRBV7-9 and J usage is TRBJ2-1; D remains ambiguous. The CDR3 has 17 residues. Between the trimmed V and J ends, which lost 5 bases and 0 bases, there was a span of 17 bases. The V gene's germline CDR1 is SEHNR and CDR2 FQNEAQ (reference sequence).

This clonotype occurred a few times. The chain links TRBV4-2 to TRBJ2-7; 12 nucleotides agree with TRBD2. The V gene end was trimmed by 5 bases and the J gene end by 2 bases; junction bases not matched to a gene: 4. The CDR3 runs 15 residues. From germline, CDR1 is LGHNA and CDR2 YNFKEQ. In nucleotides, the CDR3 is TGTGCCAGCAGCGACCGACTAGCGGGAGCCTACGAGCAGTACTTC. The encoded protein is CASSDRLAGAYEQYF.

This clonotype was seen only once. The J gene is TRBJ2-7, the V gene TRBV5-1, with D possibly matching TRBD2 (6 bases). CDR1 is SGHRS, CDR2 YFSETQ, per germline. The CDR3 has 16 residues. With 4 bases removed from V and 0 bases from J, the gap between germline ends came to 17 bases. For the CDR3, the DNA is TGCGCCAGCAGCGACCAAACTAGCCCTATCTCCTACGAGCAGTACTTC. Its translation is CASSDQTSPISYEQYF.

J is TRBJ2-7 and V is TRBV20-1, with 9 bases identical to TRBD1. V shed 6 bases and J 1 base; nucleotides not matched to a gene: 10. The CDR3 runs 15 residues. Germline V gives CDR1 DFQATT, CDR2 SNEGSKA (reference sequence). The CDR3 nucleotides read TGCAGTGCGCACGAGCCGGGACAGGGATCCTACGAGCAGTACTTC. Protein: CSAHEPGQGSYEQYF.

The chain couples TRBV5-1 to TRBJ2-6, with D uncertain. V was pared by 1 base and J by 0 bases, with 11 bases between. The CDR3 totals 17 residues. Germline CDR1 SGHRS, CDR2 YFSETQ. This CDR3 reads CASSLMQLLSGANVLTF. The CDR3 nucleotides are TGCGCCAGCAGCTTGATGCAGTTACTCTCTGGGGCCAACGTCCTGACTTTC.

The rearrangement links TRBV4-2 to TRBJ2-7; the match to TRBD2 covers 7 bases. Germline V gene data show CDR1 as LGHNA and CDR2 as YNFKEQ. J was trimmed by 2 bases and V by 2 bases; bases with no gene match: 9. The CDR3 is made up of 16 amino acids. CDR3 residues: CASSQLPGLPTYEQYF. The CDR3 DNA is TGTGCCAGCAGCCAACTTCCGGGACTACCGACCTACGAGCAGTACTTC.

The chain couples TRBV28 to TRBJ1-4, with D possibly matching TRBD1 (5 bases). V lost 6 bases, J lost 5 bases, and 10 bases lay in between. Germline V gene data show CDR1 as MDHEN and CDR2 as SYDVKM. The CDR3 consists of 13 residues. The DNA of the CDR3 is TGTGCCAGCAGCAGGGTTGAAAATGAAAAACTGTTTTTT. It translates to CASSRVENEKLFF.

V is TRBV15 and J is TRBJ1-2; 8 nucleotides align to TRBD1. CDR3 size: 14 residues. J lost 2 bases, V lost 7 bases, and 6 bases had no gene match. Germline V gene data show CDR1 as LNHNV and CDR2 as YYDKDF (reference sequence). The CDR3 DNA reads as TGTGCCACCACCCATTGGACAGGGAACTATGGCTACACCTTC. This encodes CATTHWTGNYGYTF.

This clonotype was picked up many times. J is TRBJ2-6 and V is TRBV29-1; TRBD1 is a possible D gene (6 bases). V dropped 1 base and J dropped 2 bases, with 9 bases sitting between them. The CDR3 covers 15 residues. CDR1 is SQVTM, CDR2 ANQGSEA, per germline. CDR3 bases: TGCAGCGTTGAAGCCTCAGGGGCTGGGGCCAACGTCCTGACTTTC. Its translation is CSVEASGAGANVLTF.

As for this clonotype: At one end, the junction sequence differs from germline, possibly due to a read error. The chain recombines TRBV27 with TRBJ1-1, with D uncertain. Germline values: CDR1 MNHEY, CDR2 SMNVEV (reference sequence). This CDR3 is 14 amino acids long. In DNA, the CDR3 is TGTGCCGGCAGTTTAGGGCAGACGAACACTGAAGCTTTCTTT. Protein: CAGSLGQTNTEAFF.

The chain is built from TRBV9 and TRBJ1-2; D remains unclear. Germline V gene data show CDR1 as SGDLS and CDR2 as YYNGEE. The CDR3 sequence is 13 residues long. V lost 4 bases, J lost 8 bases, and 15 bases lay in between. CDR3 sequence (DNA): TGTGCCAGCAGCAGCGGAGGTGGAAGAGGCTACACCTTC. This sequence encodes CASSSGGGRGYTF.

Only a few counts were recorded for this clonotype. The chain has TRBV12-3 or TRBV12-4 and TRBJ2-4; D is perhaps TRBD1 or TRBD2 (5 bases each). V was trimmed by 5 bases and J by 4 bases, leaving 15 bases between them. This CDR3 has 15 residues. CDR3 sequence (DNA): TGTGCCAGCAGTCCAACCGGGACCGGGAAAAACATTCAGTACTTC. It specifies CASSPTGTGKNIQYF.

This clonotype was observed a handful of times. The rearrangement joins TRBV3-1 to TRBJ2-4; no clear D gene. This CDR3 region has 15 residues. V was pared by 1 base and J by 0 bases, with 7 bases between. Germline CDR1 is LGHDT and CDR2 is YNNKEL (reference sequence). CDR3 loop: CASSQGLLAKNIQYF. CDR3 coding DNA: TGTGCCAGCAGCCAAGGACTGCTAGCCAAAAACATTCAGTACTTC.

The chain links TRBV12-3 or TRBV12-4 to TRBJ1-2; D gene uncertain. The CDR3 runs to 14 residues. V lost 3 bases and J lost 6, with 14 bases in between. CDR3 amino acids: CASSFEDVRDGYTF. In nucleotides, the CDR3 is TGTGCCAGCAGTTTTGAGGATGTACGGGATGGCTACACCTTC.

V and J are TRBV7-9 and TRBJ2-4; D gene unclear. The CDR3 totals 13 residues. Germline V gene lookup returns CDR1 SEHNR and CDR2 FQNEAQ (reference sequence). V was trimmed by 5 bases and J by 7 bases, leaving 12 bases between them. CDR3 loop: CASSVETANIQYF. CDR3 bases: TGTGCCAGCAGCGTAGAAACGGCCAACATTCAGTACTTC.

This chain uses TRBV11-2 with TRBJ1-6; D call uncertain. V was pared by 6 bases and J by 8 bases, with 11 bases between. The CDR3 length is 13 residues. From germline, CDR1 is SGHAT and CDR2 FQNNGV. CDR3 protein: CASRILGHSPLHF. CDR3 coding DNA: TGTGCCAGCAGGATACTTGGACATTCACCCCTCCACTTT.

DNA of the CDR3: TGTGCCAGCAGCTTAGAATTTCTGGGGCACGAGCAGTACTTC. Protein: CASSLEFLGHEQYF. The V gene is TRBV7-2, the J gene TRBJ2-7, with D possibly TRBD1 on 5 matching bases. Looked up from germline, CDR1 is SGHTA and CDR2 is FQGNSA. CDR3 size: 14 residues. Trimming stripped 1 base from V and 5 bases from J, with 12 bases between.

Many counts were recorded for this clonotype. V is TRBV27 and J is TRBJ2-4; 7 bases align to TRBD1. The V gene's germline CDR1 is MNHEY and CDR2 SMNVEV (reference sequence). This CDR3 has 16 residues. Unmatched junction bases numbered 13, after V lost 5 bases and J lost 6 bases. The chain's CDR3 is CASSPIQTGPGNIQYF. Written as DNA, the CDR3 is TGTGCCAGCAGTCCGATCCAGACAGGGCCAGGAAACATTCAGTACTTC.

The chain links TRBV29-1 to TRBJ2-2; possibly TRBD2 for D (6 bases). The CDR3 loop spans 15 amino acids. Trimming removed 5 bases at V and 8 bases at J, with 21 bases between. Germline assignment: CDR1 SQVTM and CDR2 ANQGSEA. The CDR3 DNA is TGCAGCGTTTCGGGGGAAAGCTCCGCGTTAGGGGAGCTGTTTTTT. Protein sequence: CSVSGESSALGELFF.

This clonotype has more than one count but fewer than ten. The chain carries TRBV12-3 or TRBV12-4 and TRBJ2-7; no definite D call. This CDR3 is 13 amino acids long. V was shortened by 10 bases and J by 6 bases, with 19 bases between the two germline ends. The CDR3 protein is CATAPNAWGEQYF. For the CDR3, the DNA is TGTGCCACCGCACCGAACGCCTGGGGCGAGCAGTACTTC.